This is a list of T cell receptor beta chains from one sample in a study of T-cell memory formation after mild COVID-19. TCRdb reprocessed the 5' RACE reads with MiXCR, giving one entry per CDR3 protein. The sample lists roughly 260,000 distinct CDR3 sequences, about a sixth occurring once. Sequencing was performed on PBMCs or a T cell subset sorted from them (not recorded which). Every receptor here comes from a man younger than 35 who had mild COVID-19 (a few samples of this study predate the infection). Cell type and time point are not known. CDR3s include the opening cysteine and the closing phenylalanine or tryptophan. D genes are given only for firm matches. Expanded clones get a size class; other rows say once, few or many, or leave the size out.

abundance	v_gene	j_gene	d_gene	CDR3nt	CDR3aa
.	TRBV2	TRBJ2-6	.	TGTGCCAGCAACAGGGACGCATCTGGGGCCAACGTCCTGACTTTC	CASNRDASGANVLTF
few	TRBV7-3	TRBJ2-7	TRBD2	TGTGCCAGCAGCGTTCGGGGAGGGGCGAGCTCCTACGAGCAGTACTTC	CASSVRGGASSYEQYF
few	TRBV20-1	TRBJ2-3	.	TGCAGTGCTAGAGATCGGGTACTAGCCCCCGATACGCAGTATTTT	CSARDRVLAPDTQYF
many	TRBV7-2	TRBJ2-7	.	TGTGCCAGCAGCAGATCGGACGGCTACGACGAGCAGTACTTC	CASSRSDGYDEQYF
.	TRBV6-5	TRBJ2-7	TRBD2	TGTGCCAGCAGTTACTCGAGGGCTAGCGGGAGCTCCTACGAGCAGTACTTC	CASSYSRASGSSYEQYF
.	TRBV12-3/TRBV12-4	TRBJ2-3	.	TGTGCCAGCACCCCTCGGACAACGCAGTATTTT	CASTPRTTQYF
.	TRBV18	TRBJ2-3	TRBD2	TGTGCCAGCTCACCACGGACTAGCGGGAGTGGTGATACGCAGTATTTT	CASSPRTSGSGDTQYF
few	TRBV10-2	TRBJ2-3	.	TGCGCCACCCTGGCCCTTACGGATACGCAGTATTTT	CATLALTDTQYF
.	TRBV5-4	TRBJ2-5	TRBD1	TGTGCCAGCAGCCCAGGGCGTACCGGGACAGGGGTATTGCAGACCCAGTACTTC	CASSPGRTGTGVLQTQYF
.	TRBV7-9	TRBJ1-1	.	TGTGCCAGCCCCCGAGCTTTCTTT	CASPRAFF
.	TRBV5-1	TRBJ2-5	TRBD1	TGCGCCAGCAGCTTTTCCGCAGGGGCAGGGGGTAAGGAGACCCAGTACTTC	CASSFSAGAGGKETQYF
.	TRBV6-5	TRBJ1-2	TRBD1	TGTGCCAGCAGTTACGGCGACAGGGGGGATGGCTACACCTTC	CASSYGDRGDGYTF
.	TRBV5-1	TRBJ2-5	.	TGCGCCAGCAGCTTGGAAGGGACCCCCCTCGCGTACTTC	CASSLEGTPLAYF
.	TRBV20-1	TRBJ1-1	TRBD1	TGCAGTGCTCCCCAGACAGGGGGTTCTCGGGCTTTCTTT	CSAPQTGGSRAFF